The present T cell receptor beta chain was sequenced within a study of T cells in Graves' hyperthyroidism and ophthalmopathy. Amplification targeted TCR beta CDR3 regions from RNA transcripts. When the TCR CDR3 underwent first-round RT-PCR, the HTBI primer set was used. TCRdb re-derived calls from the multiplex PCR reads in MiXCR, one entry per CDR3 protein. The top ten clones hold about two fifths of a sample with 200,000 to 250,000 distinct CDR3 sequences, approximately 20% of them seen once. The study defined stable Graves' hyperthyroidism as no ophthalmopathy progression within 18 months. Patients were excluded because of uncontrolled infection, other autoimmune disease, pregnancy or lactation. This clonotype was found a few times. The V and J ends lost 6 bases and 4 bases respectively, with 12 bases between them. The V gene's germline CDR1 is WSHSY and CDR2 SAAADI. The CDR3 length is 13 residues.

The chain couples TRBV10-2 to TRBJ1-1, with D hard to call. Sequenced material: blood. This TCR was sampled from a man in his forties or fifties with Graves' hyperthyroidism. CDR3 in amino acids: CASRQTIPTEAFF. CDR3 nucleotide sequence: TGCGCCAGCAGACAGACTATTCCCACTGAAGCTTTCTTT.